The rows below give T cell receptor beta chains drawn from one sample of a study of T cells in Graves' hyperthyroidism and ophthalmopathy. Each CDR3 protein is one row after TCRdb ran MiXCR on the multiplex PCR reads. This sample carries 450,000 to 550,000 distinct CDR3 sequences, approximately 25% of them seen once, and the ten largest clones take over 9%. Specimen: blood. These receptors were collected from a woman between 25 and 40 years old with Graves' ophthalmopathy. CDR3s leave out the opening cysteine and the closing phenylalanine or tryptophan.

>TRBV6-2/TRBV6-3
ASSWTYEQY
>TRBV12-3/TRBV12-4
ASRGQGVEPQH
>TRBV15
ATSRDLPSAEAF
>TRBV3-1
ASSHVNPQNYGYT
>TRBV3-1
ASSPGTSGSSYEQY
>TRBV12-3/TRBV12-4
ASSLDRGLKGYT
>TRBV6-1
ASRFSAETTEAF
>TRBV27
ASSFGFRGTLYEQY
>TRBV20-1
SAREAVTNYGYT
>TRBV25-1
ASSVNGERTDTQY
>TRBV15
ATSPRGGDPNYGYT
>TRBV27
ASSLDQSGTQY
>TRBV6-5
ASSYAPYRAPEAF
>TRBV5-1
ASSFISGEAGELF
>TRBV10-3
AISESMWDRDRYEQY
>TRBV2
ASSLNRLAGNTGELF
>TRBV6-5
ASSYEHGGGGDGYT
>TRBV6-1
ASIKDPSGNTIY
>TRBV7-8
ASSFALKGVGELF
>TRBV9
ASSVAWTNYGYT
>TRBV9
ASSVEGQPNTEAF
>TRBV20-1
GARDWRRGGGYT
>TRBV28
ASSSTGYPGNTIY
>TRBV7-3
ASSLTGQGVDEQY
>TRBV28
ASSSRLSPGELF
>TRBV12-3/TRBV12-4
ASSVRGGTVLSYEQY
>TRBV4-1
ASSPDDTPTGGVYGYT
>TRBV6-4
ASSPEPGQFSSYEQY
>TRBV5-1
ASKSDETQY
>TRBV6-5
ASTSRDTYEQY
>TRBV12-3/TRBV12-4
ASNTGFYGYT
>TRBV7-9
ASRPGTNTEAF
>TRBV12-3/TRBV12-4
ASGWSAYGNTIY
>TRBV20-1
SAQPGGGNQPQH
>TRBV6-1
ATDRAPQSYEQY
>TRBV11-2
ASSPRGWGYT
>TRBV7-2
ASSTRLAPDQQY
>TRBV19
ASTSTPYGYT
>TRBV12-3/TRBV12-4
ASSVVASGYEQY
>TRBV30
AWIATTGANSPLH
>TRBV30
AWSVSGANVLT
>TRBV6-1
ASSEVRGYSPLH